This T cell receptor (beta chain) stems from a study of T cells in women clearing cervical HPV infection (dated by TCRdb to 2017 to 2018). Broadly, across the study: Cases were about 25 women with histologically confirmed HPV16-related CIN3 or worse, including a couple of invasive cancers. The controls were 25 women whose single incident HPV16 infection cleared within 12 months with no development of precancer or cancer. Blood from cases was drawn at the visit where the lesion was first identified, while blood from controls was drawn once the infection was no longer detected. For cases, a median interval of about 140 days, with an interquartile range of roughly 85 to 220 days, was observed between lesion detection and blood sampling. HLA typing was available for only a few women, so HLA type could not be excluded as a confounder. Nested within Costa Rica's Guanacaste HPV Natural History Study, an exploratory proof-of-principle case-control study compared TCR repertoires across cervical HPV16 outcomes. Cases were matched to controls by age within five years and by the year the sample was collected. A median age of approximately 30 years was observed in cases versus more than 37 in controls, and no significant differences in baseline characteristics were found. In the parent cohort, about 10,000 women aged 18 or older were enrolled in Guanacaste, Costa Rica, during about 1992 to 1994 and were followed for seven years. As quality controls, five blinded duplicates were added to each group, bringing the total to approximately 60 samples made up of around 50 participants and some 10 replicates.

Taken from the germline V gene, the CDR1 and CDR2 loops are SNHLY and FYNNEI. The junction carries 4 bases between V and J, which are trimmed by 1 base and 4 bases respectively. Taken from cysteine to phenylalanine, the CDR3 has 12 residues. Only the CDR3 bases that were read are kept: 27 of them, in frame from base 1. The research as a whole found: TRBV6-7 relative abundance was lower in cases than in controls (approximately 0.1% versus 0.16%; Bonferroni P = 0.0008). T-cell numbers per sample were unknown, so richness differences could reflect varying T-cell content rather than repertoire biology. The cross-sectional design could not show whether the associations came before the infection or were a result of it, and neither effector/memory subsets nor HPV-specific T cells were isolated. CIN3+ cases had significantly higher TCR repertoire richness than controls across sequencing depths, but evenness did not differ between the groups. Cases were distinguished from controls with an estimated AUC of 0.65 to 0.85 by random forest classifiers combining richness and V gene abundances.

TCR beta CDR3 regions were amplified by multiplex PCR using the immunoSEQ assay from an average of about 1,200 ng genomic DNA per sample. To correct primer bias, the assay used a complete synthetic TCR repertoire to set an amplification baseline. Amplicons were sequenced on the Illumina platform. The authors processed their data as follows. Sequence errors were corrected by clustering with frequency ratios and a modified nearest-neighbor algorithm, and the sequences were then analyzed in the immunoSEQ Analyzer using IMGT gene definitions. At each rarefaction depth, TCR richness and evenness were averaged across 20 rarefaction repeats, and any sample with fewer sequences than the depth was left out. V, D and J gene relative abundances were compared between groups with Wilcoxon rank sum tests, applying FDR correction. Blinded duplicates gave an intraclass correlation of around 96% for TCR richness and an average of 76.4% across some 69 gene segments. TCRdb limited this immuneACCESS table to in-frame rearrangements with V and J called. A share of clones is missing; checked studies link under half to unresolved V genes, and the rest is unexplained. V and J calls and clone size come straight from that table; D and trimming were deduced from the DNA. The sample table records approximately 31,000 clones. Approximately 7.5% of the sample is taken by the ten largest.

Concerning this clone: The target of this receptor is not known. The read ends 3 residues shy of where the CDR3 ends; the end is completed using the germline J gene.

Every participant had a single incident cervical HPV16 infection, and prevalent HPV16 infections were excluded. Cervical HPV DNA was detected by MY09/MY11 PCR, and genotyping was performed by dot-blot hybridization. Approximately 16 mL of heparinized blood were centrifuged, and the buffy coat was aliquoted, frozen at -30°C, then stored at -80°C. QIAGEN kits were used to extract genomic DNA from the buffy coat specimens. The sample comprised blood buffy coat. The sequence is built from TRBV2 and TRBJ1-2, with the identity of the D gene unclear. This TCR was sampled from a woman between 18 and 70 years old with a cervical HPV16 infection that either progressed to CIN3+ or cleared (not recorded which). The sequenced part of the CDR3 DNA is TGTGCCAGCAGTGAAGACAGCTATGGC. Its translation reads: CASSEDSYG. The whole CDR3 region reads CASSEDSYGYTF.